A single sample is the source of the 21 T cell receptor beta chains below, sequenced in a study of technical replicates of blood from a few donors. The repertoire was sequenced with immunoSEQ multiplex PCR; TCRdb's copy has only in-frame clones and lacks some. The repertoire includes about 12,000 clones, approximately 96% of them detected once, and 6.3% sits in the top ten. Sequencing used PBMCs. All receptors come from a human donor in good health.

The rearrangement uses TRBV5-1 and TRBJ2-7; D is possibly TRBD1 (6 bases). From germline, CDR1 is SGHRS and CDR2 YFSETQ. Trimming shortened V by 4 bases and J by 7 bases, and 12 bases separated the two germline ends. This CDR3 has 12 amino acids. This CDR3 is CASSPGVSEQYF. CDR3 DNA sequence: TGCGCCAGCAGCCCAGGGGTTTCGGAGCAGTACTTC.

This chain connects TRBV7-9 to TRBJ2-5; 7 positions match TRBD2. V was clipped by 4 bases and J by 9 bases; unmatched bases: 17. The CDR3 extends over 16 amino acids. Germline lookup yields CDR1 SEHNR and CDR2 FQNEAQ (reference sequence). CDR3 amino acids: CASSSQRDYHPRAQYF. The CDR3, as DNA: TGTGCCAGCAGCTCACAGCGGGACTACCATCCTAGGGCCCAGTACTTC.

The table lists this clone with a count of one. This chain joins TRBV2 and TRBJ2-5; TRBD1 matches 8 bases. The DNA end is a closer match to TRBJ2-7, so the J assignment may be wrong. The CDR3 is made up of 15 amino acids. Germline CDR1 SNHLY, CDR2 FYNNEI. The CDR3 nucleotides read TGTGCCAGCAGTCCAAGACAGGGGCAAGAAAGCGAGCAGTACTTC. Translating it yields CASSPRQGQESEQYF.

The chain links TRBV27 to TRBJ2-7; no clear D gene. Germline CDR1 reads MNHEY; CDR2 reads SMNVEV (reference sequence). Deletions cut 7 bases from V and 2 bases from J, with 12 bases between. The CDR3 is 13 amino acids. The CDR3 DNA follows: TGTGCCAGCATCCTGCCCAGGACCTACGAGCAGTACTTC. Its translation: CASILPRTYEQYF.

As DNA, the CDR3 is TGTGCCTGGAGGGGGGGGCTTTACGGAACCTACGAGCAGTACTTC. The encoded protein is CAWRGGLYGTYEQYF. The chain combines TRBV30 with TRBJ2-7, with TRBD2 as a possible D gene (7 bases). V shed 3 bases and J shed 2 bases, with 17 bases lying between them. Germline CDR1 and CDR2: GTSNPN and SVGIG (reference sequence). The CDR3 covers 15 residues. Filled out from reference TRBV30 and TRBJ2-7, the complete variable domain reads SQTIHQWPATLVQPVGSPLSLECTVEGTSNPNLYWYRQAAGRGLQLLFYSVGIGQISSEVPQNLSASRPQDRQFILSSKKLLLSDSGFYLCAWRGGLYGTYEQYFGPGTRLTVT.

This clone showed up just once. The V call is TRBV2, the J call TRBJ1-1; 9 nucleotides line up with TRBD1. Germline trimming cut 6 bases from V and 1 base from J; bases unmatched to any gene: 3. From germline, CDR1 is SNHLY and CDR2 FYNNEI. This CDR3 comprises 14 residues. In DNA form, the CDR3 reads TGTGCCAGCAGCAAGACAGGGGGGAACACTGAAGCTTTCTTT. This encodes CASSKTGGNTEAFF. Looking up the rest from reference TRBV2 and TRBJ1-1 gives the full variable domain: EPEVTQTPSHQVTQMGQEVILRCVPISNHLYFYWYRQILGQKVEFLVSFYNNEISEKSEIFDDQFSVERPDGSNFTLKIRSTKLEDSAMYFCASSKTGGNTEAFFGQGTRLTVV.

The chain couples TRBV29-1 to TRBJ1-2, with D possibly being TRBD1 (6 bases). The CDR3 runs to 14 residues. Germline V gene data show CDR1 as SQVTM and CDR2 as ANQGSEA. The V end lost 6 bases, the J end lost 0 bases, and 14 bases lay between the germline ends. The CDR3 sequence is CSVAPGTSNYGYTF. For the CDR3, the DNA is TGCAGCGTGGCACCCGGGACATCTAACTATGGCTACACCTTC.

This chain uses TRBV29-1 with TRBJ1-2, with D uncertain. Germline assignment: CDR1 SQVTM and CDR2 ANQGSEA. This CDR3 spans 14 amino acids. V lost 6 bases and J 4 bases, leaving 18 bases between the germline ends. CDR3 sequence: CSVGFVGEAYGYTF. In DNA form, the CDR3 reads TGCAGCGTCGGTTTTGTGGGAGAAGCCTATGGCTACACCTTC. The full variable domain, rest sourced from reference TRBV29-1 and TRBJ1-2, is SAVISQKPSRDICQRGTSLTIQCQVDSQVTMMFWYRQQPGQSLTLIATANQGSEATYESGFVIDKFPISRPNLTFSTLTVSNMSPEDSSIYLCSVGFVGEAYGYTFGSGTRLTVV.

The chain's CDR3 is CASSEGGAGTYEQYF. The CDR3 DNA sequence: TGTGCCAGCAGTGAAGGTGGGGCAGGGACCTACGAGCAGTACTTC. The gene calls are TRBV2 and TRBJ2-7; TRBD1 might be the D (5 bases). The length of the CDR3 is 15 residues. Trimming pared 1 base from V and 2 bases from J, leaving 12 bases between. Germline CDR1 SNHLY, CDR2 FYNNEI.

The chain couples TRBV5-5 to TRBJ1-5; maybe TRBD1 (6 bases). The CDR3 sequence is 15 residues long. Trimming stripped 6 bases from V and 0 bases from J, with 13 bases between. CDR1 and CDR2 (germline): SGHKS, YYEKEE (reference sequence). CDR3 in amino acids: CASKRTDNSNQPQHF. The CDR3 bases are TGTGCCAGCAAAAGGACAGACAATAGCAATCAGCCCCAGCATTTT.

The V gene is TRBV2, the J gene TRBJ2-7; 9 bases line up with TRBD2. Per germline, CDR1 SNHLY and CDR2 FYNNEI. Germline trimming cut 2 bases from V and 3 bases from J; bases unmatched to any gene: 8. The CDR3 covers 16 residues. Written as DNA, the CDR3 is TGTGCCAGCAGTGAATTTAGCGGGAGTTCCTACTACGAGCAGTACTTC. It specifies CASSEFSGSSYYEQYF.

V usage is TRBV27 and J usage is TRBJ2-7; 10 nucleotides line up with TRBD2. Germline CDR1 reads MNHEY; CDR2 reads SMNVEV (reference sequence). This CDR3 spans 16 amino acids. The trim removed 7 bases at V and 3 bases at J, leaving 12 bases unmatched. CDR3: CASMYYAASGSYEQYF. The CDR3 coding sequence is TGTGCCAGCATGTATTATGCGGCTAGCGGGAGCTACGAGCAGTACTTC.

The rearrangement joins TRBV7-3 to TRBJ2-1; maybe TRBD2 (5 bases). Germline CDR1 is SGHTA and CDR2 is FQGTGA. Trimming took 5 bases from V and 4 from J, leaving 18 bases between them. CDR3 length equals 16 residues. The CDR3 bases are TGTGCCAGCAGCCTCTGGACTCCGCAGTTTTACAATGAGCAGTTCTTC. Translation gives CASSLWTPQFYNEQFF. The full variable domain, completed using reference TRBV7-3 and TRBJ2-1, is GAGVSQTPSNKVTEKGKYVELRCDPISGHTALYWYRQSLGQGPEFLIYFQGTGAADDSGLPNDRFFAVRPEGSVSTLKIQRTERGDSAVYLCASSLWTPQFYNEQFFGPGTRLTVL.

This chain joins TRBV5-1 and TRBJ1-1; 9 positions match TRBD1. V was clipped by 0 bases and J by 7 bases; unmatched bases: 4. Germline lookup yields CDR1 SGHRS and CDR2 YFSETQ. This CDR3 has 14 amino acids. CDR3 loop: CASSLGGQGSEAFF. CDR3 in DNA: TGCGCCAGCAGCTTGGGGGGACAGGGCAGTGAAGCTTTCTTT.

The rearrangement joins TRBV30 to TRBJ2-7, with D maybe TRBD2 (5 bases). This CDR3 region has 14 residues. Germline CDR1 is GTSNPN and CDR2 is SVGIG (reference sequence). The V end was cut by 2 bases, the J end by 0 bases, with 11 bases between. The CDR3 DNA reads as TGTGCCTGGAGTCCCGGGGTCGGCTCCTACGAGCAGTACTTC. Residues: CAWSPGVGSYEQYF.

The V and J genes are TRBV28 and TRBJ1-2; maybe TRBD1 (6 bases). This CDR3 region has 18 residues. Germline assignment: CDR1 MDHEN and CDR2 SYDVKM. Trimming removed 7 bases from V and 5 bases from J, with 29 bases in between. The chain's CDR3 is CASTSTPAGDIRLYGYTF. The CDR3 DNA reads TGTGCCAGCACCTCTACGCCAGCCGGGGACATCCGACTATATGGCTACACCTTC.

This chain connects TRBV2 to TRBJ2-3, with TRBD2 matching 7 bases. The V gene end was trimmed by 5 bases and the J gene end by 3 bases; junction bases not matched to a gene: 14. The CDR3 consists of 17 residues. Germline values: CDR1 SNHLY, CDR2 FYNNEI. The CDR3 loop reads CASSITSAIISTDTQYF. Written as DNA, the CDR3 is TGTGCCAGCAGTATTACTAGCGCAATTATCTCTACAGATACGCAGTATTTT.

DNA of the CDR3: TGTGCCTGGAGTGTCAACAGGGACGAGCAGTACTTC. Translating gives CAWSVNRDEQYF. The chain combines TRBV30 with TRBJ2-7, with D tentatively TRBD1 (6 bases). The ends were cut back, 0 bases at V and 5 bases at J, with 8 bases in the middle. The CDR3 is 12 amino acids. CDR1 and CDR2 (germline): GTSNPN, SVGIG (reference sequence).

This sequence joins TRBV5-1 and TRBJ2-7; D perhaps matches TRBD1 (5 bases). Germline V gives CDR1 SGHRS, CDR2 YFSETQ. CDR3 size: 15 residues. V lost 0 bases, J lost 2 bases, and 12 bases lay in between. For the CDR3, the DNA is TGCGCCAGCAGCTTGGAAACAGGCCTTCCCTACGAGCAGTACTTC. Translating it yields CASSLETGLPYEQYF.

This sequence joins TRBV7-8 and TRBJ2-3, with D perhaps TRBD2 (6 bases). The V gene's germline CDR1 is SGHVS and CDR2 FQNEAQ. The CDR3 loop spans 16 amino acids. The V gene lost 0 bases and the J gene lost 2 bases, with 12 bases spanning the gap. The CDR3 DNA follows: TGTGCCAGCAGCTTAGCGTGGCTAGCGTACACAGATACGCAGTATTTT. It is translated as CASSLAWLAYTDTQYF.

The gene calls are TRBV28 and TRBJ1-4; D gene uncertain. Per germline, CDR1 MDHEN and CDR2 SYDVKM. This CDR3 spans 14 amino acids. Trimming removed 3 bases from V and 4 bases from J, with 9 bases in between. The CDR3 DNA reads as TGTGCCAGCAGTTTTGGGCAGATTAATGAAAAACTGTTTTTT. Amino acid sequence: CASSFGQINEKLFF.